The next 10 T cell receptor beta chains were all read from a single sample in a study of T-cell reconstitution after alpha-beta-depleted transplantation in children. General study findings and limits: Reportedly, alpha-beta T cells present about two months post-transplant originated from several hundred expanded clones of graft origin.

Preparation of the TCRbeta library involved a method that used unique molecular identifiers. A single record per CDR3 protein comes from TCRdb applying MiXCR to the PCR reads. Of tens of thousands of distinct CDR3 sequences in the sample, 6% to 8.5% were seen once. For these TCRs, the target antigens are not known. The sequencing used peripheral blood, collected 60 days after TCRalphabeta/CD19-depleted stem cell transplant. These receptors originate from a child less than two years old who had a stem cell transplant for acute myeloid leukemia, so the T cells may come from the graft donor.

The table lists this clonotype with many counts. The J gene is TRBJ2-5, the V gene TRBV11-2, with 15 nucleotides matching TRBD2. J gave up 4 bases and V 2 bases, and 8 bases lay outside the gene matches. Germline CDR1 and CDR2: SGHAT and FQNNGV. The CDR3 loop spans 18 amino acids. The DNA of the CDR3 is TGTGCCAGCAGCTTACTTAGGACTAGCGGGAGGGCCGGAGAGACCCAGTACTTC. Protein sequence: CASSLLRTSGRAGETQYF.

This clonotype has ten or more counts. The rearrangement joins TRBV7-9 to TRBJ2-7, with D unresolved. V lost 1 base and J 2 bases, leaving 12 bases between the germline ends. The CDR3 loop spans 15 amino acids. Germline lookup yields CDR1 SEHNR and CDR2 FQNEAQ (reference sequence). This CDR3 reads CASSLVPTPTYEQYF. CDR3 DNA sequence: TGTGCCAGCAGCTTAGTCCCGACACCCACCTACGAGCAGTACTTC.

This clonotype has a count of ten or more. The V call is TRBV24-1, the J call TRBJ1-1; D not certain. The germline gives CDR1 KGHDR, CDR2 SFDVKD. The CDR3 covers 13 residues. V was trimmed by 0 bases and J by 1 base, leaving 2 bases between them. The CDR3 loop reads CATSDLKNTEAFF. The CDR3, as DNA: TGTGCCACCAGTGATTTGAAGAACACTGAAGCTTTCTTT.

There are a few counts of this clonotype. CDR3 amino acids: CASSLTGSTEAFF. CDR3 DNA sequence: TGTGCCAGCAGTTTAACAGGGTCCACTGAAGCTTTCTTT. J is TRBJ1-1 and V is TRBV7-2, with D tentatively TRBD1 (6 bases). V was trimmed by 6 bases and J by 4 bases, leaving 12 bases between them. The germline V gene has CDR1 SGHTA and CDR2 FQGNSA. The CDR3 loop spans 13 amino acids.

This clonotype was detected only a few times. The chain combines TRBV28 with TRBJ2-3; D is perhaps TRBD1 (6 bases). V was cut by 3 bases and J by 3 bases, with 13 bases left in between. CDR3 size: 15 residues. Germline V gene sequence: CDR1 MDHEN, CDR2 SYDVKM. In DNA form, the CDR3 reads TGTGCCAGCAGTTTGGGGGCAGGGCAAACAGATACGCAGTATTTT. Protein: CASSLGAGQTDTQYF.

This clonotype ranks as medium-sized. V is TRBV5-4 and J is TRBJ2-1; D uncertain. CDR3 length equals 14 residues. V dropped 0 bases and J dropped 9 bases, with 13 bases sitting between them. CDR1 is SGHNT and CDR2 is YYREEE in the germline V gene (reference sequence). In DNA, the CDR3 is TGTGCCAGCAGCTTGGTACGAGCATCCGGTGAGCAGTTCTTC. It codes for CASSLVRASGEQFF. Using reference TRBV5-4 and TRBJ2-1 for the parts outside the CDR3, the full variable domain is ETGVTQSPTHLIKTRGQQVTLRCSSQSGHNTVSWYQQALGQGPQFIFQYYREEENGRGNFPPRFSGLQFPNYSSELNVNALELDDSALYLCASSLVRASGEQFFGPGTRLTVL.

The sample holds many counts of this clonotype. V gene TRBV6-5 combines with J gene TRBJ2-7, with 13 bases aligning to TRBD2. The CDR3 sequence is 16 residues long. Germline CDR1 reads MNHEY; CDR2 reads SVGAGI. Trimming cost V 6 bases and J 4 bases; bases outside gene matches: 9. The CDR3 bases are TGTGCCAGCAGAAGGGGGACTAGCGGGATGGGATACGAGCAGTACTTC. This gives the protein CASRRGTSGMGYEQYF.

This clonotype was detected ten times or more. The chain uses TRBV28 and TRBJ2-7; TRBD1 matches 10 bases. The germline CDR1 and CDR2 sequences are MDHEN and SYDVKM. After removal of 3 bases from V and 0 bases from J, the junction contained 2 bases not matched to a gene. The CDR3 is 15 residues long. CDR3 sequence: CASSLGTGASYEQYF. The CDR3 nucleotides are TGTGCCAGCAGTTTGGGGACAGGGGCCTCCTACGAGCAGTACTTC.

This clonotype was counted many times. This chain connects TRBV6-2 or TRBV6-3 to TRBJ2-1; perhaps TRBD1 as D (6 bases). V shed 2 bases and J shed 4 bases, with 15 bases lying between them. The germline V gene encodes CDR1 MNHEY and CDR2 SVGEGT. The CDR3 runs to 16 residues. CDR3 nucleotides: TGTGCCAGCAGTTACAGGCAGGGGAAGGGTTACAATGAGCAGTTCTTC. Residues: CASSYRQGKGYNEQFF.

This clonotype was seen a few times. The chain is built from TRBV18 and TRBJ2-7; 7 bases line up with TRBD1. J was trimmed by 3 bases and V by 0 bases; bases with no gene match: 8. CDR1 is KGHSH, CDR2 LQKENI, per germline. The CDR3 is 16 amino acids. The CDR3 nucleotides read TGTGCCAGCTCACCACCTCTCGGACAGGCTCACTACGAGCAGTACTTC. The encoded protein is CASSPPLGQAHYEQYF. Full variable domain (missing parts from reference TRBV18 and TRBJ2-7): NAGVMQNPRHLVRRRGQEARLRCSPMKGHSHVYWYRQLPEEGLKFMVYLQKENIIDESGMPKERFSAEFPKEGPSILRIQQVVRGDSAAYFCASSPPLGQAHYEQYFGPGTRLTVT.